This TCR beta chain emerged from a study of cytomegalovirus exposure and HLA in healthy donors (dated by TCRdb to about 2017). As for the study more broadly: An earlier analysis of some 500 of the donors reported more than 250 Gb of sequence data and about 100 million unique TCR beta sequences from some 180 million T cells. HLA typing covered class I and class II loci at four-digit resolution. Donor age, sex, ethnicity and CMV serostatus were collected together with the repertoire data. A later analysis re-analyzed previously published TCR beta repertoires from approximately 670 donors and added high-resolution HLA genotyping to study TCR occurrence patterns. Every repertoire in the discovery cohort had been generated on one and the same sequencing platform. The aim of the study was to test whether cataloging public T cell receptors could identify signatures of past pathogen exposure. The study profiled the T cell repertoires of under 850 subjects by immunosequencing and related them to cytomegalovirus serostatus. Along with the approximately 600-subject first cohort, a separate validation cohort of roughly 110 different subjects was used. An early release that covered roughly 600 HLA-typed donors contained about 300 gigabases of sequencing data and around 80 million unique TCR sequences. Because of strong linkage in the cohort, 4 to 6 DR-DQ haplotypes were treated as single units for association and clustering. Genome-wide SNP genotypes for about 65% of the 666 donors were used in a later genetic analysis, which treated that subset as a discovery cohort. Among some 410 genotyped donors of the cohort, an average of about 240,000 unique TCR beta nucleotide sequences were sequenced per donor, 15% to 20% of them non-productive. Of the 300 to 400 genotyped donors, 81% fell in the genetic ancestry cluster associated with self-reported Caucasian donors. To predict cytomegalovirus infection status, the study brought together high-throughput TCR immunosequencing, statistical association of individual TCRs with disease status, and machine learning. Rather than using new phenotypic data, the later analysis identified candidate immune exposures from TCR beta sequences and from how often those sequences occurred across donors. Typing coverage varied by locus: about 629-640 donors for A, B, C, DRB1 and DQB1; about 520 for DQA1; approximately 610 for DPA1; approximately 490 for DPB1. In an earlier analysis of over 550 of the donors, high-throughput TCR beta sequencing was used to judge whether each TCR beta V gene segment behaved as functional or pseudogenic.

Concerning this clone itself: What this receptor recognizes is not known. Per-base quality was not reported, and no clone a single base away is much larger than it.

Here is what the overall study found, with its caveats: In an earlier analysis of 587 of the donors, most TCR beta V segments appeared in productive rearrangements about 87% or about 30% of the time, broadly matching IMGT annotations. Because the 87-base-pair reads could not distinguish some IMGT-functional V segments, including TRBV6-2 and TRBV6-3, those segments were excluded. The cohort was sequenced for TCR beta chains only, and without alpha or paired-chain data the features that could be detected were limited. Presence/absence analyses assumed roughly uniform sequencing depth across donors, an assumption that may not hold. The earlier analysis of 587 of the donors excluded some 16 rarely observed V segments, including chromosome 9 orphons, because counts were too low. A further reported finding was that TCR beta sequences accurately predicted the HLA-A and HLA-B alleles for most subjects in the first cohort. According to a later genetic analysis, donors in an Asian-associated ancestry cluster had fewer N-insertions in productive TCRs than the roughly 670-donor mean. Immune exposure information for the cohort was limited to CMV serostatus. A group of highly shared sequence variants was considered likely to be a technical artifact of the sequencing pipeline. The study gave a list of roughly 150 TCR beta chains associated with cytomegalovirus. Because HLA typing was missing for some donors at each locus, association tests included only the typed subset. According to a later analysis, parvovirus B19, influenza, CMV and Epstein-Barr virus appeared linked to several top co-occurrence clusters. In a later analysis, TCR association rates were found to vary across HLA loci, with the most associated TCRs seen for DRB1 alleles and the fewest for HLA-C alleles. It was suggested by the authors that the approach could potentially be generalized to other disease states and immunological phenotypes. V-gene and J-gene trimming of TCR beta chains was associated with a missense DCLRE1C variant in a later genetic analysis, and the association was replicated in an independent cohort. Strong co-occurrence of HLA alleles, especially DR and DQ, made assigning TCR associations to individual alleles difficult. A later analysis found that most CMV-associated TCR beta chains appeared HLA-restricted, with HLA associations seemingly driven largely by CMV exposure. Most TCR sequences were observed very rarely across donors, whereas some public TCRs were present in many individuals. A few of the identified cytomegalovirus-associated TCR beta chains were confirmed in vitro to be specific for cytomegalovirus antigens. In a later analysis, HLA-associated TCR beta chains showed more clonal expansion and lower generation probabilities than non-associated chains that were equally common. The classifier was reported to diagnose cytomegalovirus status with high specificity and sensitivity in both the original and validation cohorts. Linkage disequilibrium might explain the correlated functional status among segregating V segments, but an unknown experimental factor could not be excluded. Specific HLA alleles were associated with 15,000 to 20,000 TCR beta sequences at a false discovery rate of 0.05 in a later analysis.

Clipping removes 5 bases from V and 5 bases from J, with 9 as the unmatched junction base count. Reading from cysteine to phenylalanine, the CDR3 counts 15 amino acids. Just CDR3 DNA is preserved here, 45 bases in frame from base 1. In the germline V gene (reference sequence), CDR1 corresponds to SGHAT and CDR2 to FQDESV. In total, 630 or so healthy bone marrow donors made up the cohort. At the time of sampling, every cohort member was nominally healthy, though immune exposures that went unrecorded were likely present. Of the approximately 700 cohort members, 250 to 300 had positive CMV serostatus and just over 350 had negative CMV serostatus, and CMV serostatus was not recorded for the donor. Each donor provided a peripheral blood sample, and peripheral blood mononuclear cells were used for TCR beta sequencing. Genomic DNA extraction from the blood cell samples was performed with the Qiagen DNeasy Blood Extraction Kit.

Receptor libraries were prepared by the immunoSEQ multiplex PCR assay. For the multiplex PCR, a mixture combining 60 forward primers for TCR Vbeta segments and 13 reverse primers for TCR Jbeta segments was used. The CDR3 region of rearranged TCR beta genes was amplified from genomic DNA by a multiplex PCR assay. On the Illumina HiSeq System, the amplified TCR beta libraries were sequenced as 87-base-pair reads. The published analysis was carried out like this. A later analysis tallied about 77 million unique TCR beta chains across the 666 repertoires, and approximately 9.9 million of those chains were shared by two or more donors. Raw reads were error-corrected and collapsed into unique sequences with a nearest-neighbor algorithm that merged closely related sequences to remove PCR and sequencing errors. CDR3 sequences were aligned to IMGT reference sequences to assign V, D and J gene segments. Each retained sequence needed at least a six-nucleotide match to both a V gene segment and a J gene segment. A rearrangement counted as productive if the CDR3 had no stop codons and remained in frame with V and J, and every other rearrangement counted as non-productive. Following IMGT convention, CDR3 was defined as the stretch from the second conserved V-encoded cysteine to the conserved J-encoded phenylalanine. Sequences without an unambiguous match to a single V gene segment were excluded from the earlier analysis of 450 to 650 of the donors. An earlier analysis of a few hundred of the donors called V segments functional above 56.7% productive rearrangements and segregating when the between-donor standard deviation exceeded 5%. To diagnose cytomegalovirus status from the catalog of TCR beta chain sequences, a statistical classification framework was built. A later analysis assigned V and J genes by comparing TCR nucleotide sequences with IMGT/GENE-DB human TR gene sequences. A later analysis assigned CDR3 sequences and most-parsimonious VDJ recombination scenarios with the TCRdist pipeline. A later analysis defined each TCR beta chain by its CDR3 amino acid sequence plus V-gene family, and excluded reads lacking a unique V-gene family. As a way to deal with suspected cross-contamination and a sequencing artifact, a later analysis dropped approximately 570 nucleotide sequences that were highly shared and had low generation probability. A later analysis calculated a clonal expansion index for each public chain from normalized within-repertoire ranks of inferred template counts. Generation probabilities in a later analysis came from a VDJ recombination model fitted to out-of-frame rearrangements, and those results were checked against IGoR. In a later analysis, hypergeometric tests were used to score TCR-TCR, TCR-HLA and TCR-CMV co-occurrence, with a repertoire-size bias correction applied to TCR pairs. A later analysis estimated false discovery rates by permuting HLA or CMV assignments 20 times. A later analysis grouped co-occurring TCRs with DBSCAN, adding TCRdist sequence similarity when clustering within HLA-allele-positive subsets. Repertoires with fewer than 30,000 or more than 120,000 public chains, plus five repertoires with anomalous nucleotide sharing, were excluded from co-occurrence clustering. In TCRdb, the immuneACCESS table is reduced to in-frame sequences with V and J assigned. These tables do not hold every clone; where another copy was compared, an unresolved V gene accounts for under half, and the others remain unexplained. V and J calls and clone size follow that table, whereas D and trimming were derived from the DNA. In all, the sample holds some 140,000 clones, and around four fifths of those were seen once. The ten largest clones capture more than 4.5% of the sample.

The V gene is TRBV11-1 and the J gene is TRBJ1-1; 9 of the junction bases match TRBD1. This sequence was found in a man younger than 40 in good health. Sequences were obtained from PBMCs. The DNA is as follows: TGTGCCAGCAGCCCAAGGGACAGGGACGGAACTGAAGCTTTCTTT. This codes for CASSPRDRDGTEAFF.